A selection of T cell receptor beta chains follows, all from one sample in a study of regulatory T cells in long-lasting Graves disease. TCRdb recomputed calls from the multiplex PCR reads with MiXCR, one row per CDR3 protein. The sample consists of around 230,000 distinct CDR3 sequences, 15% to 20% of them appearing once. This specimen was peripheral blood mononuclear cells (PBMCs), taken at new diagnosis, from a patient treated with antithyroid drugs. The receptors come from a female donor with Graves disease. Each CDR3 is given with its conserved first and last residue. The order of the fields is V gene, CDR3 protein.

V gene: TRBV4-1; CDR3 protein: CASSQDSRTSGSSYNEQFF
V gene: TRBV9; CDR3 protein: CASSLEGGGAEQFF
V gene: TRBV29-1; CDR3 protein: CSVDSWTLQETQYF
V gene: TRBV12-3/TRBV12-4; CDR3 protein: CASSSGTSGREETQYF
V gene: TRBV6-1; CDR3 protein: CASRALQLNEAFF
V gene: TRBV24-1; CDR3 protein: CATGQMETQYF
V gene: TRBV19; CDR3 protein: CASSSGLQAFF
V gene: TRBV10-2; CDR3 protein: CASRDWDTGGTEAFF
V gene: TRBV6-2/TRBV6-3; CDR3 protein: CAHRTGRNEQFF
V gene: TRBV14; CDR3 protein: CASSRDNEQFF
V gene: TRBV12-3/TRBV12-4; CDR3 protein: CASSSTLGGHHYSPLHF
V gene: TRBV20-1; CDR3 protein: CSASGDGINQPQHF
V gene: TRBV28; CDR3 protein: CASSKRTETDTQYF
V gene: TRBV20-1; CDR3 protein: CSAREGGARDTQYF
V gene: TRBV5-4; CDR3 protein: CASTPKGSGRAGTDTQYF
V gene: TRBV15; CDR3 protein: CATSNGLAGTEQFF
V gene: TRBV7-2; CDR3 protein: CASSLPGRNEQFF